The T cell receptor beta chain described here comes from a study of T-cell reconstitution after alpha-beta-depleted transplantation in children. Unique molecular identifiers were used in preparing the TCRbeta library. TCRdb ran MiXCR on the PCR reads and lists one entry per CDR3 protein. The table records 350,000 to 400,000 distinct CDR3 sequences, 10% to 15% of them present only once. This clonotype was observed many times. The length of the CDR3 is 16 residues. From germline, CDR1 is SGHDT and CDR2 YYEEEE. The V gene lost 2 bases and the J gene lost 5 bases, with 16 bases spanning the gap. This sequence was found in a human donor who donated a stem cell graft to a child with Fanconi anemia. The sequences come from PBMCs, collected from the stem cell graft. V gene TRBV5-6 combines with J gene TRBJ2-2; D is uncertain. The CDR3 reads CASSFYGFGVTGELFF. The DNA for the CDR3 is TGTGCCAGCAGCTTTTACGGCTTTGGGGTGACCGGGGAGCTGTTTTTT.